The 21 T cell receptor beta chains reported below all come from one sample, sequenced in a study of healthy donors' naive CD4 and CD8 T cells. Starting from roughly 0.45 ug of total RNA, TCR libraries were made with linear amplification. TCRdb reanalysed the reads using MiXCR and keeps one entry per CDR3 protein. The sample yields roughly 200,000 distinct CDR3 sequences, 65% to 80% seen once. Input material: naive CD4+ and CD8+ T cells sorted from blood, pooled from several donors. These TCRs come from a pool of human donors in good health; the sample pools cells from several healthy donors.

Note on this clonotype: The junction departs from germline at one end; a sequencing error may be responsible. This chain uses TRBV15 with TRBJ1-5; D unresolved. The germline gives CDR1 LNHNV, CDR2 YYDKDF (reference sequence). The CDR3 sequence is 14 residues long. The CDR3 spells CATTREYSNQPQHF. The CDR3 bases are TGTGCCACCACCAGAGAATATAGCAATCAGCCCCAGCATTTT.

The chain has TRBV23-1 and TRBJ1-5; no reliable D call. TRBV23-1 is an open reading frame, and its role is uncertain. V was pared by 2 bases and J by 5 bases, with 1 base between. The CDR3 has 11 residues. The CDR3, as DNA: TGCGCCAGCAGTCAAGATCAGCCCCAGCATTTT. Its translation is CASSQDQPQHF.

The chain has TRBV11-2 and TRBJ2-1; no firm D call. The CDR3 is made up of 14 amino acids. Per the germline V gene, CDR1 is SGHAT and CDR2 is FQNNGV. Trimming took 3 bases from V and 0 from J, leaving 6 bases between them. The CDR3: CASSFMSSYNEQFF. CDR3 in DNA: TGTGCCAGCAGCTTCATGAGCTCCTACAATGAGCAGTTCTTC.

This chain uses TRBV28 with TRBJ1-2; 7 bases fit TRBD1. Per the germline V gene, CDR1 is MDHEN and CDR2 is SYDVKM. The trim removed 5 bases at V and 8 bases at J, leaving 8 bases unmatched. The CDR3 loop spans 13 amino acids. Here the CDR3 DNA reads TGTGCCAGCAGTAAGCGACAGGGAGGGGGCTACACCTTC. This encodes CASSKRQGGGYTF.

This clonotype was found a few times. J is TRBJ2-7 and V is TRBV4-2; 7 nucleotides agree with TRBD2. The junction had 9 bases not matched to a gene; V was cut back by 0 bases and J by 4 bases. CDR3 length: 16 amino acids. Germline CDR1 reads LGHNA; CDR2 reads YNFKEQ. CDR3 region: CASSQDAIAGPYEQYF. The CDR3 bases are TGTGCCAGCAGCCAAGACGCGATAGCGGGCCCTTACGAGCAGTACTTC.

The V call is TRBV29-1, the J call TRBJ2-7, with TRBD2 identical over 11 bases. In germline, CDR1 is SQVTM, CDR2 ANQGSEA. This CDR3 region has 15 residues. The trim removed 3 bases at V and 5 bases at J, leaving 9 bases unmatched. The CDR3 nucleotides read TGCAGCGTTGAGACGGTAGCGGGAGGGCCCAACGAGCAGTACTTC. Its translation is CSVETVAGGPNEQYF.

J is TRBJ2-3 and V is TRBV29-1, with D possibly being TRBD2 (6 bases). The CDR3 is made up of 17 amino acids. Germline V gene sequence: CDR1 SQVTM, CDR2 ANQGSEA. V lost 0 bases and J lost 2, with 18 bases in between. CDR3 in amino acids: CSVEDFLTSAPTDTQYF. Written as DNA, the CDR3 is TGCAGCGTTGAAGATTTTTTGACTAGTGCTCCCACAGATACGCAGTATTTT.

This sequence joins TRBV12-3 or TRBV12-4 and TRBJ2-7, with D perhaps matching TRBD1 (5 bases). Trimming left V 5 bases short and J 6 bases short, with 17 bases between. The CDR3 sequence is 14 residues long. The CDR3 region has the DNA TGTGCCAGCAGTCCCCAGTGGCAGGGAACCGAGCAGTACTTC. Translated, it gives CASSPQWQGTEQYF.

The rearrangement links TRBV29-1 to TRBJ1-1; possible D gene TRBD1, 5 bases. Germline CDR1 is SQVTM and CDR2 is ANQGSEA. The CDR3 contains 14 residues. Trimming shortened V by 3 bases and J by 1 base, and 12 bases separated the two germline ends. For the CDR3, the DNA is TGCAGCGTTGAGACAGTTATTGCGAACACTGAAGCTTTCTTT. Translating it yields CSVETVIANTEAFF. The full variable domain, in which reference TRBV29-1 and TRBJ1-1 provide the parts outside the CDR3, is SAVISQKPSRDICQRGTSLTIQCQVDSQVTMMFWYRQQPGQSLTLIATANQGSEATYESGFVIDKFPISRPNLTFSTLTVSNMSPEDSSIYLCSVETVIANTEAFFGQGTRLTVV.

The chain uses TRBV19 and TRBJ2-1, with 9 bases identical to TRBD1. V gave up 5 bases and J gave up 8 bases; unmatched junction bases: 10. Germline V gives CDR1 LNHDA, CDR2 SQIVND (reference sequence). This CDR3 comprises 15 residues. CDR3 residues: CASSPGQGTLYEQFF. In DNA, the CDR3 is TGTGCCAGTAGTCCCGGACAGGGGACATTGTATGAGCAGTTCTTC.

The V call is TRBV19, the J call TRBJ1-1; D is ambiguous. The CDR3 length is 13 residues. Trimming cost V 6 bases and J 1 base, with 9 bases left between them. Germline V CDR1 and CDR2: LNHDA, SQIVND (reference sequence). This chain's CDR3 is CASSWRQNTEAFF. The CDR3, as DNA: TGTGCCAGTAGCTGGCGGCAGAACACTGAAGCTTTCTTT.

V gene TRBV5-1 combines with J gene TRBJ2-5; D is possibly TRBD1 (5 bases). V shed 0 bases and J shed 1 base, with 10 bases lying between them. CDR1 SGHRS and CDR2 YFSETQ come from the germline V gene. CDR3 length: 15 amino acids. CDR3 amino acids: CASSLVGAVQETQYF. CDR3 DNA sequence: TGCGCCAGCAGCTTGGTTGGGGCCGTCCAAGAGACCCAGTACTTC.

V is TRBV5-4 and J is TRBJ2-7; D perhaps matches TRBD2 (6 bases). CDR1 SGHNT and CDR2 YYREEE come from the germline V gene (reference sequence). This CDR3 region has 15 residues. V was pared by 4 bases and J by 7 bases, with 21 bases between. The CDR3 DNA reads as TGTGCCAGCAGCAGCCGGGACGAGGGAGCGGGTGAGCAGTACTTC. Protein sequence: CASSSRDEGAGEQYF.

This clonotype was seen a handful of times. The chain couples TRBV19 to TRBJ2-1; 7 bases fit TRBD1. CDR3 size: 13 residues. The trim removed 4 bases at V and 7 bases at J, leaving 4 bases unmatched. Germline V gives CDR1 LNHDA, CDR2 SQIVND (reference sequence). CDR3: CASSTLQGNEQFF. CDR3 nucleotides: TGTGCCAGTAGTACCTTACAGGGGAATGAGCAGTTCTTC. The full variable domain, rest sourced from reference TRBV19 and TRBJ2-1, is DGGITQSPKYLFRKEGQNVTLSCEQNLNHDAMYWYRQDPGQGLRLIYYSQIVNDFQKGDIAEGYSVSREKKESFPLTVTSAQKNPTAFYLCASSTLQGNEQFFGPGTRLTVL.

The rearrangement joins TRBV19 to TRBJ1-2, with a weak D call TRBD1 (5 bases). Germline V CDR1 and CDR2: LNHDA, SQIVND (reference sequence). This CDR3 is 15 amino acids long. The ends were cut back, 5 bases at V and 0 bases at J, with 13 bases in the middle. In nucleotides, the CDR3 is TGTGCCAGTAGTCGCCGGGACGGAGCTAACTATGGCTACACCTTC. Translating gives CASSRRDGANYGYTF.

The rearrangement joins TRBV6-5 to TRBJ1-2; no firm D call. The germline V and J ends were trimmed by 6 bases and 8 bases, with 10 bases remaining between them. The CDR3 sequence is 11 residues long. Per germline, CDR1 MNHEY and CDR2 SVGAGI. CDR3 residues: CASSPAGGYTF. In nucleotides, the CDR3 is TGTGCCAGCAGCCCGGCGGGCGGCTACACCTTC.

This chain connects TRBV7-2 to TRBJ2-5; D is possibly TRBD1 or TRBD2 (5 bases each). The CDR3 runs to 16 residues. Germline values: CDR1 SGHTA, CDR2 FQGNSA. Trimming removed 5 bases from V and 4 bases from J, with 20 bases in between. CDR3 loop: CASSPDGTVLGETQYF. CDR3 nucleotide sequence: TGTGCCAGCAGCCCAGACGGGACGGTCCTAGGAGAGACCCAGTACTTC. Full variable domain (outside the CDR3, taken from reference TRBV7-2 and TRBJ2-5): GAGVSQSPSNKVTEKGKDVELRCDPISGHTALYWYRQSLGQGLEFLIYFQGNSAPDKSGLPSDRFSAERTGGSVSTLTIQRTQQEDSAVYLCASSPDGTVLGETQYFGPGTRLLVL.

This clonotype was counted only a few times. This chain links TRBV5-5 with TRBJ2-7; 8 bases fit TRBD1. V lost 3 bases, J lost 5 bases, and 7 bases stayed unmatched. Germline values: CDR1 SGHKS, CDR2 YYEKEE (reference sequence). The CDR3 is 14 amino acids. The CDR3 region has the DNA TGTGCCAGCAGCTACCCCGGACAGGGAAACGAGCAGTACTTC. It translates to CASSYPGQGNEQYF.

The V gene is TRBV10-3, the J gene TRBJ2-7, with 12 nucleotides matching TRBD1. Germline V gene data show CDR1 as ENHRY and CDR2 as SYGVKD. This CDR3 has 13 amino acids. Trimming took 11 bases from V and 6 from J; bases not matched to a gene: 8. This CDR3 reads CAATGTGGSEQYF. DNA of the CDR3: TGTGCCGCGACCGGGACAGGGGGCTCCGAGCAGTACTTC.

DNA of the CDR3: TGCAGCGTTTTGACTAGCGAGCAAGAGACCCAGTACTTC. This sequence encodes CSVLTSEQETQYF. The chain combines TRBV29-1 with TRBJ2-5, with TRBD2 matching 8 bases. This CDR3 is built from 13 residues. The ends lost 5 bases at V and 2 bases at J; junction bases unmatched: 4. The germline V gene has CDR1 SQVTM and CDR2 ANQGSEA.

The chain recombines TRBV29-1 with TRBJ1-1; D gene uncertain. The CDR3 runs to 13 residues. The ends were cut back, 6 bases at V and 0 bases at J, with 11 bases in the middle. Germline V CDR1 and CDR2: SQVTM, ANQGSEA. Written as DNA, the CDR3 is TGCAGCGTGACACCCCGCATGAACACTGAAGCTTTCTTT. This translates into CSVTPRMNTEAFF. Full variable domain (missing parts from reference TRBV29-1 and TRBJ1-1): SAVISQKPSRDICQRGTSLTIQCQVDSQVTMMFWYRQQPGQSLTLIATANQGSEATYESGFVIDKFPISRPNLTFSTLTVSNMSPEDSSIYLCSVTPRMNTEAFFGQGTRLTVV.